This TCR beta chain appears in the sequencing data of a study of a mutant IDH1 vaccine in newly diagnosed glioma (dated by TCRdb to the early 2020s). For the wider study: The approximately 29 treated patients were roughly 62% male and around 40% female, with a mean age of approximately 40 years. Before enrollment, most patients had been given radiochemotherapy with temozolomide as standard therapy, while the rest had received either radiotherapy alone or temozolomide alone. Peripheral blood was drawn at six visits: V03 (baseline), V05, V07, V10, V12 and V13. For exploratory analyses, about two dozen treated patients had longitudinal TCRB deep sequencing done wherever samples were available.

Findings and caveats that apply to the study as a whole: Changes in the top peripheral T cell clonotypes picked up by TCRB sequencing did not appear to be linked to pseudoprogression. PBMC samples for TCRB deep sequencing were selected based on availability. The authors noted that analyses of patient blood samples could not be reproduced because of sample limitations. Immune responses induced by the vaccine were seen in more than 85% of patients across multiple MHC alleles.

The time point label, as the study defines it: baseline, week 1 (first vaccination visit). The sample's treatment or condition, from its label and the paper: pre-vaccination baseline after standard-of-care therapy. Donors had newly diagnosed WHO grade 3 or 4 IDH1-mutant astrocytomas with loss of nuclear ATRX. The samples were drawn from NOA16, a multicentre, single-arm, open-label phase I trial in Germany that tested a mutant IDH1 peptide vaccine in humans for the first time. Visit V03 blood draws served as the baseline sample for immunogenicity testing. Genomic DNA for TCRB sequencing was extracted from EDTA blood using the DNeasy Blood and Tissue Kit. Library preparation was by the immunoSEQ multiplex PCR assay. Rearranged TCR beta chain sequences were amplified using the hsTCRB Kit according to the manufacturer's protocol. Sequencing of TCRB libraries was carried out on an Illumina MiSeq. Regarding the original processing steps: Demultiplexing, trimming and gene mapping were performed with the kit vendor's proprietary platform. Here the immuneACCESS table is served through TCRdb, limited to in-frame sequences with V and J called. Missing clones are a known gap in these copies; in checked studies unresolved V genes cover under half, and the rest lacks a known reason. The DNA was the basis for D and trimming; V, J and clone size are from that table. The sample data list some 16,000 clones, and 80% of these were observed just once. Together, the top ten hold 8% to 10% of the sample.

In its sample, this clone was seen once. Its cognate antigen has yet to be identified. Base qualities were left out, and no much larger clone turns up one base away. Reading the germline V gene gives CDR1 SGHAT and CDR2 FQNNGV. Trimmed from V: 4 bases; trimmed from J: 0 bases; junction bases lacking a gene match: 10. From the cysteine through the phenylalanine, the CDR3 covers 17 amino acids. Only CDR3 DNA is held: 51 bases, read in frame from base 1. Recombination linked TRBV11-2 to TRBJ2-3, and 7 junctional nucleotides match TRBD2. This specimen consisted of PBMCs, obtained from a glioma patient treated with radiotherapy, temozolomide or both. This receptor was identified in a middle-aged man with glioma. CDR3 protein: CASSSPPGLSSTDTQYF. In nucleotide form, the sequence is TGTGCCAGCAGCTCTCCGCCGGGACTAAGTAGCACAGATACGCAGTATTTT.